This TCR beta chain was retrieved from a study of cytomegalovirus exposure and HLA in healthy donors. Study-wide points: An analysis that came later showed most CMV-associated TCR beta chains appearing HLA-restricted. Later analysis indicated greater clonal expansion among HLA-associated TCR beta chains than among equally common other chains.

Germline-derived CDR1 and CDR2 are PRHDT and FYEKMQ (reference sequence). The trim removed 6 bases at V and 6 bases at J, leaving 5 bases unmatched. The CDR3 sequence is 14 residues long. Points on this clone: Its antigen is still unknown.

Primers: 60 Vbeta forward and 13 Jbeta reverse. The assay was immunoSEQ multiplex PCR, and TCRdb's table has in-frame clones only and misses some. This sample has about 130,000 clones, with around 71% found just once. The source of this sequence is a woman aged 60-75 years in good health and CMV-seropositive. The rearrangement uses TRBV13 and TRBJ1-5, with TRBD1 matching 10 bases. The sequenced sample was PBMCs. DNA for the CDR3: TGTGCCAGCAGTTCGGGACAGGGGAGTCAGCCCCAGCATTTT. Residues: CASSSGQGSQPQHF.